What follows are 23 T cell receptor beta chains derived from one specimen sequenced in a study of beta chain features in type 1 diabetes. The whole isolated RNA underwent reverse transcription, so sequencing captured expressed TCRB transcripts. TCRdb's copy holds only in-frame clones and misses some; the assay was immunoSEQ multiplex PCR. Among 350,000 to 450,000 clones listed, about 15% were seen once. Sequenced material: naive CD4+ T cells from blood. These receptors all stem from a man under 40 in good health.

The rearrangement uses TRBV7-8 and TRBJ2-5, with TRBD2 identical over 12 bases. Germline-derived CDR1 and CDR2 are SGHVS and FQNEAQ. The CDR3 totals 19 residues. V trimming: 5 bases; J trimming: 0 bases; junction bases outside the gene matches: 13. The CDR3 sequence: CASSARTSGALRDQETQYF. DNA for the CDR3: TGTGCCAGCAGCGCAAGGACTAGCGGGGCCCTCCGGGACCAAGAGACCCAGTACTTC.

The CDR3 sequence is CSGVLASLGEQYF. The CDR3 DNA sequence: TGCAGCGGTGTGTTGGCGAGTCTGGGCGAGCAGTACTTC. The gene calls are TRBV29-1 and TRBJ2-7, with D unclear. The V gene's germline CDR1 is SQVTM and CDR2 ANQGSEA. This CDR3 spans 13 amino acids. V was shortened by 7 bases and J by 6 bases, with 19 bases between the two germline ends.

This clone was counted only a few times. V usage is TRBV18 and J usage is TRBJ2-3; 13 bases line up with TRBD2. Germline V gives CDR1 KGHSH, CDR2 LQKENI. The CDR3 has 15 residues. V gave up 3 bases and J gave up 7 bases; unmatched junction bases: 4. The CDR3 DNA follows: TGTGCCAGCTCACCCGGGACTAGCGGGATTCATACGCAGTATTTT. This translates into CASSPGTSGIHTQYF.

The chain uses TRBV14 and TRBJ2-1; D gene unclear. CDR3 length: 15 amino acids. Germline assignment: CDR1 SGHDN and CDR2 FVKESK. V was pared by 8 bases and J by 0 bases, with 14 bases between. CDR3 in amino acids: CASGPSRVSYNEQFF. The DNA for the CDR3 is TGTGCCAGCGGACCCTCTAGGGTCTCCTACAATGAGCAGTTCTTC.

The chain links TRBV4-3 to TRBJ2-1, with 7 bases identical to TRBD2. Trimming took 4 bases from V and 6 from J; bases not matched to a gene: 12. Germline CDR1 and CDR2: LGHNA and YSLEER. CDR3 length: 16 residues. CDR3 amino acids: CASSRVAGHYPNEQFF. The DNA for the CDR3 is TGCGCCAGCAGCCGGGTAGCGGGCCACTACCCCAATGAGCAGTTCTTC.

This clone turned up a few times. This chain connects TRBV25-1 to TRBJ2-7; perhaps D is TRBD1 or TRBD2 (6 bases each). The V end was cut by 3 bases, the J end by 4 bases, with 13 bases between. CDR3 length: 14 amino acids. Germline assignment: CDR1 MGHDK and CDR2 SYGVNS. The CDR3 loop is CASSDIGGRYEQYF. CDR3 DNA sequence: TGTGCCAGCAGTGACATCGGGGGCAGGTACGAGCAGTACTTC.

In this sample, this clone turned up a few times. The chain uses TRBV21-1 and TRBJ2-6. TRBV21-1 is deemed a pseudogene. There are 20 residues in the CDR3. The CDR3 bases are TGTGCCAGCAGCAAAGAAGATGAGGGGACGCTCAGATCTGGGGCCAACGTCCTGACTTTC. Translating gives CASSKEDEGTLRSGANVLTF.

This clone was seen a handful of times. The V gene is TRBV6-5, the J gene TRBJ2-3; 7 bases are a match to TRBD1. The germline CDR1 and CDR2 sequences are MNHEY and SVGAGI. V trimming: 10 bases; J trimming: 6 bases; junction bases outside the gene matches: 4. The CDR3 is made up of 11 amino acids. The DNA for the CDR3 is TGTGCCACAATCAGGGGGGATACGCAGTATTTT. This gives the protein CATIRGDTQYF.

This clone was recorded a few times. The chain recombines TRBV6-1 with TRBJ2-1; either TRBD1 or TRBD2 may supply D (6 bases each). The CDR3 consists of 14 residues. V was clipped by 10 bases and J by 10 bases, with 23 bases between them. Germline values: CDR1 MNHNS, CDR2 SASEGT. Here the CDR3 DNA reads TGTGCCACCGTGCGGGACACTTCTCTGGAGGAGCAGTTCTTC. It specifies CATVRDTSLEEQFF.

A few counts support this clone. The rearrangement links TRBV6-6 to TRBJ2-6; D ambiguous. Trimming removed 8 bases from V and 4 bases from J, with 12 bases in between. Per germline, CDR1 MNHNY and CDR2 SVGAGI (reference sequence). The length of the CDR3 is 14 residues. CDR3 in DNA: TGTGCCAGCCATTCCAGGACCGGGGCCAACGTCCTGACTTTC. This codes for CASHSRTGANVLTF.

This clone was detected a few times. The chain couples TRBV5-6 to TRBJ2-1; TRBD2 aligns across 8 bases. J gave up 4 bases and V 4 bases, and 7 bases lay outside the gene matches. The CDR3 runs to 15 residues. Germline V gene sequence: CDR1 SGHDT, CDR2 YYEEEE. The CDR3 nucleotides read TGTGCCAGCAGCCCCGTAGCGGGGAGATACAATGAGCAGTTCTTC. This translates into CASSPVAGRYNEQFF.

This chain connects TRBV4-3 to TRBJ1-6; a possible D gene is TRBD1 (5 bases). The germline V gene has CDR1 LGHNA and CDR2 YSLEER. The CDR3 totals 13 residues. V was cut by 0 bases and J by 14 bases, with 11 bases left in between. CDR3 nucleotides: TGCGCCAGCAGCCAAGACCAGGGCTTGGCCCTCCACTTT. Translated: CASSQDQGLALHF.

In DNA, the CDR3 is TGTGCCAGTAGCACCCACAGGGATTCCACTGAAGCTTTCTTT. This translates into CASSTHRDSTEAFF. J is TRBJ1-1 and V is TRBV19; maybe TRBD1 (6 bases). The CDR3 consists of 14 residues. V lost 6 bases and J lost 4, with 15 bases in between. The germline CDR1 and CDR2 sequences are LNHDA and SQIVND (reference sequence).

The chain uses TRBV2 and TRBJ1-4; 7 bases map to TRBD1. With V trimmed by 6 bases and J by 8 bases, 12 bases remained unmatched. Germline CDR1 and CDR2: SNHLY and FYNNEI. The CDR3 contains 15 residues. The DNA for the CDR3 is TGTGCCAGCAGACGAGACAGGGCCGAGGAGGAAAAACTGTTTTTT. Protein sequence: CASRRDRAEEEKLFF.

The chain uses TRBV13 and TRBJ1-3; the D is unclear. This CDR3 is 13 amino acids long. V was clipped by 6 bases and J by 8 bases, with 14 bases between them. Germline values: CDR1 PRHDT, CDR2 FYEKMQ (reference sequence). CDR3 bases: TGTGCCAGCAGTACATCCTATCGTGACACCATATATTTT. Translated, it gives CASSTSYRDTIYF.

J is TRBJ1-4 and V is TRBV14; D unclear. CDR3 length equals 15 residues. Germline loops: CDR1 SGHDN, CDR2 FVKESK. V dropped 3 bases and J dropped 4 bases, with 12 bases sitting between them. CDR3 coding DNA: TGTGCCAGCAGCCAGCACCGGGTCCGTAATGAAAAACTGTTTTTT. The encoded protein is CASSQHRVRNEKLFF.

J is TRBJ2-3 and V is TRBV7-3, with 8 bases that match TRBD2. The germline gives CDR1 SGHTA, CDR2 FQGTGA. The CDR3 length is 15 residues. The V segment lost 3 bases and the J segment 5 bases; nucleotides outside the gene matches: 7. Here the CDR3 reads CASSFEAGVLDTQYF. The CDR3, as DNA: TGTGCCAGCAGCTTTGAAGCGGGAGTTTTAGATACGCAGTATTTT.

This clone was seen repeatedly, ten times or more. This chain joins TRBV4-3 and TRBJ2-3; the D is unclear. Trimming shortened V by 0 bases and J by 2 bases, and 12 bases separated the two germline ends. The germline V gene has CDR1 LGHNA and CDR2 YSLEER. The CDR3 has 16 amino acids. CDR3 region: CASSQDHGLPTDTQYF. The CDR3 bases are TGCGCCAGCAGCCAAGATCACGGGTTACCCACAGATACGCAGTATTTT.

This chain's CDR3 is CASSVRGDRITGELFF. The CDR3 DNA sequence: TGCGCCAGCAGCGTTCGGGGGGACAGAATTACCGGGGAGCTGTTTTTT. The chain couples TRBV4-1 to TRBJ2-2; D tentatively fits TRBD1 or TRBD2 (7 bases each). Germline CDR1 reads MGHRA; CDR2 reads YSYEKL. V was shortened by 5 bases and J by 5 bases, with 18 bases between the two germline ends. The CDR3 consists of 16 residues.

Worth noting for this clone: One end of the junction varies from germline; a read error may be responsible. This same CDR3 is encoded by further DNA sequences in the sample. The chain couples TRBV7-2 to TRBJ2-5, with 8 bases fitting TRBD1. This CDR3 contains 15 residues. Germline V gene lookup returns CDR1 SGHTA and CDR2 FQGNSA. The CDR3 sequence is CASSLALGRGQTQYF. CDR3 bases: TGCGCCAGCAGCTTAGCGCTGGGCAGGGGGCAGACCCAGTACTTC.

This CDR3 is CASSRRGSPQGNEQFF. DNA for the CDR3: TGTGCCAGCAGTAGGAGGGGGTCCCCCCAAGGGAATGAGCAGTTCTTC. The J gene is TRBJ2-1, the V gene TRBV2; possibly TRBD1 or TRBD2 for D (6 bases each). Per germline, CDR1 SNHLY and CDR2 FYNNEI. Trimming removed 5 bases at V and 7 bases at J, with 21 bases between. This CDR3 region has 16 residues.

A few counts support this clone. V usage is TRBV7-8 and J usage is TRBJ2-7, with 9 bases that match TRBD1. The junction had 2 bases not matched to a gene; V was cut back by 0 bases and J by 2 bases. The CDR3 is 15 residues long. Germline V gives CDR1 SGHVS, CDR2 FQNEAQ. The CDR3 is CASSLARDRAYEQYF. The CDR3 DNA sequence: TGTGCCAGCAGCTTAGCCCGGGACAGGGCCTACGAGCAGTACTTC. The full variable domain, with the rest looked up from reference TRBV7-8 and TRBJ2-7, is GAGVSQSPRYKVAKRGQDVALRCDPISGHVSLFWYQQALGQGPEFLTYFQNEAQLDKSGLPSDRFFAERPEGSVSTLKIQRTQQEDSAVYLCASSLARDRAYEQYFGPGTRLTVT.

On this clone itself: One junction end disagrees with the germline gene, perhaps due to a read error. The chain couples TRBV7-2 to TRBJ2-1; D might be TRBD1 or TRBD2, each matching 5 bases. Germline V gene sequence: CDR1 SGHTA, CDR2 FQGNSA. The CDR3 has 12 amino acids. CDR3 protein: CASSFLGVRKVF. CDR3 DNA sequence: TGTGCCAGCAGCTTTCTGGGGGTCCGAAAAGTCTTC.